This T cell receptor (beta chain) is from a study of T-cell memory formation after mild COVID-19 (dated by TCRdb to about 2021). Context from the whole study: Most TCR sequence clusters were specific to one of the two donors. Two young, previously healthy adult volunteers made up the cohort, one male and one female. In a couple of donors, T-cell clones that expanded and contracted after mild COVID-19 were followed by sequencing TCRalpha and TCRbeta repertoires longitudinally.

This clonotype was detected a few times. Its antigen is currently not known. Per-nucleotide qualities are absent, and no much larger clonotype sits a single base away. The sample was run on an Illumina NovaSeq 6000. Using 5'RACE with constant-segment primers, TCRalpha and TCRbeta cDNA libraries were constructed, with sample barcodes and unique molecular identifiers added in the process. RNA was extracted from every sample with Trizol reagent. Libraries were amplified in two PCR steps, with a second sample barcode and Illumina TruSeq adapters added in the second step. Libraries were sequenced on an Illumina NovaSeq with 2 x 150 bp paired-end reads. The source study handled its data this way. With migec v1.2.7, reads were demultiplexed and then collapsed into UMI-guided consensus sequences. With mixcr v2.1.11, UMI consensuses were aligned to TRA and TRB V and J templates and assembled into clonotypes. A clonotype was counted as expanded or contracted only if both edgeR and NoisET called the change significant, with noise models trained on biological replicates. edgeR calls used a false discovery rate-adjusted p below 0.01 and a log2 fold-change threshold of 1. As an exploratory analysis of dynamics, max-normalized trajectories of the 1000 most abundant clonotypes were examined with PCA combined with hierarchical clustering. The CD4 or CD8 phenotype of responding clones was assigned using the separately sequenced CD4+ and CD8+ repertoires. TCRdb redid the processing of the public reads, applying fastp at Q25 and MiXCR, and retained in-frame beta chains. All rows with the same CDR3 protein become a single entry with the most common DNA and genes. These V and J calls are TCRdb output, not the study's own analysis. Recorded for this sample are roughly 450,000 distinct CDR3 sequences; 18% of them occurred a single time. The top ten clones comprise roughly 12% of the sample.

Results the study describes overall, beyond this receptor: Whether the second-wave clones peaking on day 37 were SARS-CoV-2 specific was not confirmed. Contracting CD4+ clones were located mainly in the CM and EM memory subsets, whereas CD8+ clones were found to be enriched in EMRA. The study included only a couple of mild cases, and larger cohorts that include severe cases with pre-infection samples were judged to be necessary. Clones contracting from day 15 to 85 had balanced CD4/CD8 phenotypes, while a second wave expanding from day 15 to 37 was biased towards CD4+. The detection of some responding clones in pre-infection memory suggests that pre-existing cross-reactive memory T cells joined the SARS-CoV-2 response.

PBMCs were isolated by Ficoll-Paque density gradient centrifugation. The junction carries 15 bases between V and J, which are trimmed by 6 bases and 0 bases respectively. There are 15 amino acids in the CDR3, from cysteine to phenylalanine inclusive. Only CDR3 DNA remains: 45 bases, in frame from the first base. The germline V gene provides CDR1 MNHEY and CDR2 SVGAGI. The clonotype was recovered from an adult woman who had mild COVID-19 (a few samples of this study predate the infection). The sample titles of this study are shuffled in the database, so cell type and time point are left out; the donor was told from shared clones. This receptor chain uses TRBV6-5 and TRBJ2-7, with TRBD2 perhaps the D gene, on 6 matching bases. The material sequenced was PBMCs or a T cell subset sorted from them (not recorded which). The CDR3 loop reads CASSKPGTVSYEQYF. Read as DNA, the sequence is TGTGCCAGCAGCAAACCCGGGACTGTCTCCTACGAGCAGTACTTC.